This T cell receptor beta chain emerged from a study of breast tumors, draining lymph nodes, adjacent tissues. Breast cancer patients provided tissue from their axillary draining lymph nodes. Per germline, CDR1 ENHRY and CDR2 SYGVKD. The length of the CDR3 is 13 residues. Trimming cost V 6 bases and J 7 bases; bases outside gene matches: 5. There are many counts of this clonotype. The antigen remains undetermined. TCRdb ran MiXCR on the multiplex PCR reads and lists one entry per CDR3 protein. The sample lists around 230,000 distinct CDR3 sequences, less than 45% occurring once. The study's findings and limits: The lymph node origin of tumor T cells was framed as consistent with a hypothesis, not demonstrated. Most tumor T cells seemingly derive from lymph node, then expand in tumor. Luminal-like breast cancer showed significantly greater tumor-nontumor repertoire similarity than basal-like breast cancer did.

This chain uses TRBV10-3 with TRBJ2-1, with 8 bases fitting TRBD1. The source material was axillary lymph node tissue. This sequence originates from a female donor with breast cancer. Some clones in this sample may be carry-over from other donors' samples. The DNA of the CDR3 is TGTGCCATCAGGACAGGGGTAGGTAATGAGCAGTTCTTC. Protein sequence: CAIRTGVGNEQFF.